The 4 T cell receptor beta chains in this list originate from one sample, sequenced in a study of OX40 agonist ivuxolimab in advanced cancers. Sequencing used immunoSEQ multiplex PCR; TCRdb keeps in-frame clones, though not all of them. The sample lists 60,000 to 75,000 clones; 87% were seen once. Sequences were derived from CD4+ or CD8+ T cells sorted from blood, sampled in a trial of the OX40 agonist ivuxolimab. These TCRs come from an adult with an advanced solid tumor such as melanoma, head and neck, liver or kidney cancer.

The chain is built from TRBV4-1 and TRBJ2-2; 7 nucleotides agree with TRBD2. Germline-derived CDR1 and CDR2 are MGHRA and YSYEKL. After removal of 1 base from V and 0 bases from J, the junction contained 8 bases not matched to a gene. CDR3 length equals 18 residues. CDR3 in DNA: TGCGCCAGCAGCCAAGTTTCTCTAGCGGAATCGAACACCGGGGAGCTGTTTTTT. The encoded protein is CASSQVSLAESNTGELFF.

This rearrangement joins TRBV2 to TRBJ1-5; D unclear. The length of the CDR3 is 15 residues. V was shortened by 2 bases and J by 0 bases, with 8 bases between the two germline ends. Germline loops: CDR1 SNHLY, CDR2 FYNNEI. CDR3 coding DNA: TGTGCCAGCAGTGAACGTTTCTATAGCAATCAGCCCCAGCATTTT. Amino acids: CASSERFYSNQPQHF.

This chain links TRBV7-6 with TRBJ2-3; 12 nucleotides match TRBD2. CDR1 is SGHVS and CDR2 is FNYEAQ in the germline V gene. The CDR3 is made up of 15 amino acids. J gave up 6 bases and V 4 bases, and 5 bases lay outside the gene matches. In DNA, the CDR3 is TGTGCCAGCAGCTGGGCTAGCGGGGGGGCGGATACGCAGTATTTT. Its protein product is CASSWASGGADTQYF.

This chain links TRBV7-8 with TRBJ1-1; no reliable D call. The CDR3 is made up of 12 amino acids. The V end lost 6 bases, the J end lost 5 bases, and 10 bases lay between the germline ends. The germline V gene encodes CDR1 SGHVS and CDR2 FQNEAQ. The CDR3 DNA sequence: TGTGCCAGCAGTGCCCGGAATACTGAAGCTTTCTTT. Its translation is CASSARNTEAFF.